The rows below give T cell receptor beta chains drawn from one sample of a study of blood T cell repertoires in COVID-19. Repertoires were generated with immunoSEQ multiplex PCR, while TCRdb's copy carries only in-frame clones and drops some. The sample has about 140,000 clones; around 89% are singletons. Specimen: peripheral blood. The source is a human donor with COVID-19, enrolled during active disease. The donor label of this sample is uncertain. Both conserved end residues are part of each CDR3.

TRBV11-3	TRBJ2-1	CASSTRTSRDEQFF
TRBV11-3	TRBJ2-5	CASSPGGDQETQYF
TRBV5-1	TRBJ2-5	CASSRGGYYQETQYF
TRBV27	TRBJ2-3	CASSLFGTSGIAADTQYF
TRBV15	TRBJ2-1	CATSRAGTVNEQFF
TRBV24-1	TRBJ2-1	CATSDGGRGVYNEQFF
TRBV5-1	TRBJ2-5	CASSNGVQETQYF
TRBV10-1	TRBJ2-7	CASSRGTDYEQYF
TRBV11-3	TRBJ2-1	CASTLPASGSNEQFF
TRBV28	TRBJ1-4	CAIGDRGREKLFF
TRBV11-3	TRBJ2-5	CASSLDLGGTAYQETQYF
TRBV3-1/TRBV3-2	TRBJ2-1	CASSQLPGGAAEQFF
TRBV6-5	TRBJ1-3	CASSWGLGDTIYF
TRBV7-9	TRBJ1-1	CASSLLQVVAFF
TRBV6-5	TRBJ1-1	CASSYSFQTEAFF